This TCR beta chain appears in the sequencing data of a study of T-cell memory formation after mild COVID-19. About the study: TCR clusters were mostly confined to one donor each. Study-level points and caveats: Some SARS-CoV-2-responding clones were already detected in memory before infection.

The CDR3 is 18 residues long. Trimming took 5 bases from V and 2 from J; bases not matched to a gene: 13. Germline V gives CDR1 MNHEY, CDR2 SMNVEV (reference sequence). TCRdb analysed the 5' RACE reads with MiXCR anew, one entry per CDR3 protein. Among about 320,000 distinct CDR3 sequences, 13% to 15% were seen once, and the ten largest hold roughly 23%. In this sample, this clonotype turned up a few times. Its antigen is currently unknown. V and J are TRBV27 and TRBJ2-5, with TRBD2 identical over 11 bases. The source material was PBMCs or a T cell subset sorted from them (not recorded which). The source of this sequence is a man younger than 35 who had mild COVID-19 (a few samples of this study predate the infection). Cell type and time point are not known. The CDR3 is CASSPRLLAGDPQETQYF. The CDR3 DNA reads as TGTGCCAGCAGTCCTCGCCTACTAGCGGGGGACCCTCAAGAGACCCAGTACTTC.